The sequence of this T cell receptor (beta chain) was determined in a study of blood T cell repertoires in COVID-19. In the original processing: Estimates of nucleated cell counts were drawn from the amplification of reference gene primers. This table comes from immunoSEQ multiplex PCR, and its TCRdb copy is limited to in-frame clones, with some not included. The V and J calls and clone size come from that table; D and trimming were worked out from the DNA. The profile covers about 56,000 clones, with approximately 88% appearing a single time and about a fifth taken by the ten largest. This clone occurred once. The sequenced sample consisted of peripheral blood. The clonotype comes from a human donor in a cohort sampled during active COVID-19.

The CDR3 sequence is CASMGGDRSSYEQYF. The CDR3 coding sequence is TGTGCCAGTATGGGCGGGGACAGGAGCTCCTACGAGCAGTACTTC. The chain joins TRBV19 to TRBJ2-7; 8 nucleotides align to TRBD1. CDR3 length: 15 residues. Germline trimming cut 7 bases from V and 0 bases from J; bases unmatched to any gene: 8. Germline V CDR1 and CDR2: LNHDA, SQIVND (reference sequence).